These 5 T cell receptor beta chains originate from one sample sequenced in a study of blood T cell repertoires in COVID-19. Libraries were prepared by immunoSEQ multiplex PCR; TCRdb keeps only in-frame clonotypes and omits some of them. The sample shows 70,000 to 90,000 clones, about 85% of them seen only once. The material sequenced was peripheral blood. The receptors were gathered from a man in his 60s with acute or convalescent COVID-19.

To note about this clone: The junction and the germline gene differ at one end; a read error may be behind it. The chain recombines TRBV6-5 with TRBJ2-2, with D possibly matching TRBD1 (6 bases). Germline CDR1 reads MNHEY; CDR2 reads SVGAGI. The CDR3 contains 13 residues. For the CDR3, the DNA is TGCATAACCGGACAGACGATGTCCGGGGAGCTGTTTTTT. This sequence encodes CITGQTMSGELFF.

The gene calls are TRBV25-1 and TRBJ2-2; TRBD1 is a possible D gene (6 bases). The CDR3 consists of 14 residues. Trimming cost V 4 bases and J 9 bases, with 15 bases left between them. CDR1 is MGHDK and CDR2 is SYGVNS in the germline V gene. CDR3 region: CASSVPGGHRELFF. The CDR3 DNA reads TGTGCCAGCAGTGTACCTGGGGGACACCGGGAGCTGTTTTTT.

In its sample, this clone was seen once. The CDR3 DNA follows: TGTGCCAGCCAGCCAGGTGCAGGGGGAGGATCACCCCTCCACTTT. It encodes CASQPGAGGGSPLHF. This chain joins TRBV19 and TRBJ1-6; 7 nucleotides match TRBD1. The CDR3 sequence is 15 residues long. V shed 9 bases and J 10 bases; nucleotides not matched to a gene: 15. The germline CDR1 and CDR2 sequences are LNHDA and SQIVND (reference sequence).

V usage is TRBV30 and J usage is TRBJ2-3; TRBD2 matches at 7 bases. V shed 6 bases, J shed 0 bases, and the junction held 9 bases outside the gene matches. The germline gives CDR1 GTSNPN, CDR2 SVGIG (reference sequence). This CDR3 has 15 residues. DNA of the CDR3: TGTGCCTGCAATGAACTAGCGAAGAGCACAGATACGCAGTATTTT. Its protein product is CACNELAKSTDTQYF.

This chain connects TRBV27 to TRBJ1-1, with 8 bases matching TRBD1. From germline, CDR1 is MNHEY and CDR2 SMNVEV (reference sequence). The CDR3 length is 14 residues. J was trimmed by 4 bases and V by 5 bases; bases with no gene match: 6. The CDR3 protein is CASSGRQGFTEAFF. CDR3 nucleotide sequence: TGTGCCAGCAGTGGAAGACAGGGGTTCACTGAAGCTTTCTTT.